Each of the 29 T cell receptor beta chains below was sequenced from the same sample in a study of blood T cells in healthy people across ages. Then a second PCR, running roughly 7 to 11 cycles, was carried out with a sample-barcoded 5' primer and a J-beta primer mix. TCRdb reanalysed the 5' RACE reads using MiXCR and keeps one entry per CDR3 protein. The sample holds just under 900,000 distinct CDR3 sequences; 25% to 35% are singletons and the top ten take roughly a sixth. Material for sequencing was blood. Receptors were obtained from a woman over 75 in good health.

This clonotype was observed many times. The CDR3 reads CASSWTSGEQYF. CDR3 bases: TGTGCCAGCAGTTGGACAAGCGGCGAGCAGTACTTC. The chain couples TRBV6-2 or TRBV6-3 to TRBJ2-7; D is perhaps TRBD1 or TRBD2 (5 bases each). The germline V gene encodes CDR1 MNHEY and CDR2 SVGEGT. The V gene lost 4 bases and the J gene lost 6 bases, with 10 bases spanning the gap. The CDR3 covers 12 residues.

This clonotype was observed many times. The chain links TRBV20-1 to TRBJ2-1, with D hard to call. The CDR3 is 14 amino acids. The germline CDR1 and CDR2 sequences are DFQATT and SNEGSKA (reference sequence). V gave up 0 bases and J gave up 3 bases, with 9 bases separating them. In nucleotides, the CDR3 is TGCAGTGCTAGAGATTTCCGAAGCTACAATGAGCAGTTCTTC. Protein product: CSARDFRSYNEQFF.

V is TRBV7-2 and J is TRBJ2-3; 9 nucleotides align to TRBD1. The CDR3 runs to 16 residues. Per the germline V gene, CDR1 is SGHTA and CDR2 is FQGNSA. V dropped 4 bases and J dropped 2; count of bases not matched to a gene: 7. The CDR3: CASSSSGTGPTDTQYF. The DNA of the CDR3 is TGTGCCAGCAGCTCCTCCGGGACAGGGCCCACAGATACGCAGTATTTT.

This clonotype was seen only a few times. The chain couples TRBV6-2 or TRBV6-3 to TRBJ2-3; 8 positions match TRBD2. This CDR3 comprises 14 residues. Germline V gives CDR1 MNHEY, CDR2 SVGEGT. Trimming took 7 bases from V and 4 from J; bases not matched to a gene: 7. CDR3 nucleotide sequence: TGTGCCAGCACCCCGGGGGGGCTGCCAGATACGCAGTATTTT. Encoded protein: CASTPGGLPDTQYF.

The V and J genes are TRBV2 and TRBJ2-5; no clear D. Germline CDR1 is SNHLY and CDR2 is FYNNEI. The ends were cut back, 2 bases at V and 2 bases at J, with 6 bases in the middle. The CDR3 consists of 13 residues. The CDR3 DNA is TGTGCCAGCAGTGAAATGAAGCAAGAGACCCAGTACTTC. This gives the protein CASSEMKQETQYF.

V is TRBV7-2 and J is TRBJ2-7, with D perhaps TRBD2 (5 bases). V lost 5 bases and J 0 bases, leaving 17 bases between the germline ends. Germline CDR1 and CDR2: SGHTA and FQGNSA. The CDR3 runs 16 residues. The CDR3 reads CASSPTARRDSYEQYF. For the CDR3, the DNA is TGTGCCAGCAGCCCGACCGCCCGACGGGACTCCTACGAGCAGTACTTC. The full variable domain, its missing parts supplied by reference TRBV7-2 and TRBJ2-7, is GAGVSQSPSNKVTEKGKDVELRCDPISGHTALYWYRQSLGQGLEFLIYFQGNSAPDKSGLPSDRFSAERTGGSVSTLTIQRTQQEDSAVYLCASSPTARRDSYEQYFGPGTRLTVT.

This clonotype was recorded at least ten times. CDR3 sequence (DNA): TGTGCCAGCAGCTTCGACATCAATCAGCCCCAGCATTTT. This encodes CASSFDINQPQHF. The V and J genes are TRBV7-2 and TRBJ1-5, with D hard to call. The CDR3 runs to 13 residues. Looked up from germline, CDR1 is SGHTA and CDR2 is FQGNSA. V lost 3 bases to trimming and J lost 3 bases, with 6 bases between them.

This clonotype came up many times. The rearrangement links TRBV7-2 to TRBJ2-7; 14 bases are a match to TRBD2. From germline, CDR1 is SGHTA and CDR2 FQGNSA. There are 16 residues in the CDR3. V lost 5 bases to trimming and J lost 5 bases; unmatched junction nucleotides: 8. CDR3 region: CASSTGLAGAKHEQYF. In DNA form, the CDR3 reads TGTGCCAGCAGCACGGGACTAGCGGGGGCGAAACACGAGCAGTACTTC.

The chain uses TRBV2 and TRBJ1-6; D uncertain. The CDR3 runs to 15 residues. Looked up from germline, CDR1 is SNHLY and CDR2 is FYNNEI. The ends were cut back, 3 bases at V and 10 bases at J, with 16 bases in the middle. CDR3 sequence reads: CASSEGTYLGSPLHF. The CDR3, as DNA: TGTGCCAGCAGTGAGGGCACTTATCTGGGCTCACCCCTCCACTTT. Looking up the rest from reference TRBV2 and TRBJ1-6 gives the full variable domain: EPEVTQTPSHQVTQMGQEVILRCVPISNHLYFYWYRQILGQKVEFLVSFYNNEISEKSEIFDDQFSVERPDGSNFTLKIRSTKLEDSAMYFCASSEGTYLGSPLHFGNGTRLTVT.

This clonotype was seen repeatedly, ten times or more. This chain joins TRBV12-3 or TRBV12-4 and TRBJ1-2; no clear D. V dropped 5 bases and J dropped 4 bases, with 11 bases sitting between them. This CDR3 comprises 13 residues. This CDR3 reads CASSTGLSYGYTF. In DNA, the CDR3 is TGTGCCAGCAGTACCGGGCTTTCCTATGGCTACACCTTC.

Ten or more counts support this clonotype. The chain recombines TRBV20-1 with TRBJ1-5, with a tentative D call TRBD1 (5 bases). From germline, CDR1 is DFQATT and CDR2 SNEGSKA (reference sequence). The CDR3 extends over 15 amino acids. The V gene lost 0 bases and the J gene lost 5 bases, with 14 bases spanning the gap. The DNA of the CDR3 is TGCAGTGCTAGAGATGGGGCTTGGGGCGATCAGCCCCAGCATTTT. Its translation: CSARDGAWGDQPQHF.

This clonotype has only a few counts. The chain joins TRBV5-1 to TRBJ1-1; D is unresolved. Germline CDR1 is SGHRS and CDR2 is YFSETQ. The germline V and J ends were trimmed by 3 bases and 1 base, with 13 bases remaining between them. The CDR3 runs 15 residues. CDR3 region: CASSSADRPNTEAFF. As DNA, the CDR3 is TGCGCCAGCAGCTCGGCCGACCGACCGAACACTGAAGCTTTCTTT.

This clonotype was counted ten times or more. This chain uses TRBV7-2 with TRBJ2-1; 8 nucleotides agree with TRBD2. V trimming: 4 bases; J trimming: 12 bases; junction bases outside the gene matches: 11. This CDR3 contains 14 residues. CDR1 and CDR2 from the germline V gene are SGHTA and FQGNSA. The CDR3, as DNA: TGTGCCAGCAGCTCCACGGCGATAGCGGGGTCGCAGTTCTTC. It is translated as CASSSTAIAGSQFF.

This clonotype was detected ten times or more. This chain joins TRBV12-3 or TRBV12-4 and TRBJ2-5; D possibly matches TRBD1 or TRBD2 (5 bases each). CDR3 length: 14 amino acids. V dropped 6 bases and J dropped 4 bases, with 15 bases sitting between them. This CDR3 reads CASSPSGARETQYF. Written as DNA, the CDR3 is TGTGCCAGCAGCCCCTCCGGGGCGCGAGAGACCCAGTACTTC.

The CDR3: CSARVRGHNTEAFF. DNA of the CDR3: TGCAGTGCTAGAGTCAGGGGGCATAACACTGAAGCTTTCTTT. This chain joins TRBV20-1 and TRBJ1-1; TRBD1 matches at 8 bases. Germline V CDR1 and CDR2: DFQATT, SNEGSKA (reference sequence). With V trimmed by 1 base and J by 2 bases, 3 bases remained unmatched. The CDR3 extends over 14 amino acids.

The CDR3 region is CASRTGTGGFYEQYF. CDR3 DNA sequence: TGTGCCAGCAGGACCGGGACAGGGGGTTTCTACGAGCAGTACTTC. The chain has TRBV12-3 or TRBV12-4 and TRBJ2-7, with 11 positions matching TRBD1. The CDR3 is 15 residues long. After removal of 6 bases from V and 3 bases from J, the junction contained 7 bases not matched to a gene.

This clonotype appeared many times. J is TRBJ2-7 and V is TRBV18, with unresolved D. Trimming stripped 6 bases from V and 0 bases from J, with 15 bases between. The CDR3 has 15 residues. CDR1 KGHSH and CDR2 LQKENI come from the germline V gene. In DNA, the CDR3 is TGTGCCAGCTCGCCCGAGGCAGCCGTCTCCTACGAGCAGTACTTC. This gives the protein CASSPEAAVSYEQYF.

This clonotype was picked up one time. The gene calls are TRBV6-1 and TRBJ1-1; 8 bases fit TRBD1. Trimming removed 6 bases from V and 1 base from J; junction bases left unmatched: 10. The CDR3 runs 16 residues. Germline V CDR1 and CDR2: MNHNS, SASEGT. As DNA, the CDR3 is TGTGCCAGCAGCCCGACAGGGGCGACGGGGAACACTGAAGCTTTCTTT. Translating it yields CASSPTGATGNTEAFF.

This clonotype was found once. The conserved phenylalanine or tryptophan normally closing the CDR3 is absent here, so this likely arose from a read error. CDR3 nucleotides: TGTGCCTGGAGTGATCGAGGGGATACTGAAGCTTTCTGT. Its protein product is CAWSDRGDTEAFC. The chain has TRBV30 and TRBJ1-1, with a weak D call TRBD1 (5 bases). CDR1 is GTSNPN and CDR2 is SVGIG in the germline V gene (reference sequence). The CDR3 sequence is 13 residues long. Trimming left V 1 base short and J 5 bases short, with 11 bases between.

The gene calls are TRBV12-3 or TRBV12-4 and TRBJ1-2, with D perhaps TRBD1 (5 bases). The CDR3 totals 15 residues. Trimming shortened V by 3 bases and J by 8 bases, and 19 bases separated the two germline ends. The CDR3 bases are TGTGCCAGCAGTTTTTTCGACAGTTCGATCGAGGGCTACACCTTC. Its translation is CASSFFDSSIEGYTF.

This clonotype was recorded at least ten times. Since a much larger clone is just one base distant, this may be a read error. V gene TRBV7-2 combines with J gene TRBJ2-7; the D gene is possibly TRBD2 (6 bases). The CDR3 consists of 14 residues. Trimming took off 1 base at V and 7 bases at J, with 14 bases between the two ends. Germline lookup yields CDR1 SGHTA and CDR2 FQGNSA. CDR3 loop: CASSLGSSVNEQYF. CDR3 coding DNA: TGTGCCAGCAGCTTAGGCTCTAGCGTCAATGAGCAGTACTTC.

A word on this clonotype: A much larger clone lies a single base off, so this may be a read error. This sequence joins TRBV12-3 or TRBV12-4 and TRBJ1-4; D uncertain. The CDR3 consists of 13 residues. CDR3 protein: CASRVWSNEKRFF. CDR3 DNA: TGTGCCAGCAGGGTTTGGTCTAATGAAAAACGGTTTTTT.

About this clonotype: A read error is possible here, since a much larger clone lies one base away. This rearrangement joins TRBV7-2 to TRBJ1-2; 7 nucleotides line up with TRBD1. The length of the CDR3 is 17 residues. Germline CDR1 reads SGHTA; CDR2 reads FQGNSA. The DNA of the CDR3 is TGTGCCAGCAGCACACAGGGGAAAAGAACGAAAGGCTATGACTACACCTTC. The encoded protein is CASSTQGKRTKGYDYTF.

This clonotype was found many times. The J gene is TRBJ2-1, the V gene TRBV2; 10 bases fit TRBD1. The germline CDR1 and CDR2 sequences are SNHLY and FYNNEI. The CDR3 is made up of 15 amino acids. V shed 6 bases and J 4 bases; nucleotides not matched to a gene: 6. The CDR3 spells CASRPGTGVYNEQFF. The CDR3 DNA reads TGTGCCAGCAGGCCCGGGACAGGGGTGTACAATGAGCAGTTCTTC.

This clonotype was detected a few times. The chain joins TRBV27 to TRBJ1-1; 7 bases agree with TRBD1. The V gene's germline CDR1 is MNHEY and CDR2 SMNVEV (reference sequence). V shed 4 bases, J shed 4 bases, and the junction held 12 bases outside the gene matches. The CDR3 runs to 16 residues. CDR3 coding DNA: TGTGCCAGCAGTTCAGTAGTTGGGTCAGGGGGCACTGAAGCTTTCTTT. As protein: CASSSVVGSGGTEAFF.

This clonotype was recorded only once. The junction departs from the called germline gene at one end, perhaps through a read error. The chain couples TRBV30 to TRBJ1-2; no reliable D call. This CDR3 is built from 14 residues. Germline V lookup: CDR1 GTSNPN, CDR2 SVGIG (reference sequence). The CDR3 sequence is CAWSPKTRNYGCTF. As DNA, the CDR3 is TGTGCCTGGAGTCCTAAGACGAGAAACTATGGCTGCACCTTC.

This clonotype was seen more than once but under ten times. This chain links TRBV18 with TRBJ1-5; D is undetermined. This CDR3 has 17 amino acids. Germline V gene lookup returns CDR1 KGHSH and CDR2 LQKENI. The V gene lost 3 bases and the J gene lost 1 base, with 16 bases spanning the gap. CDR3 nucleotides: TGTGCCAGCTCACCTGGATCGATACATGTGAGCAATCAGCCCCAGCATTTT. It yields the protein CASSPGSIHVSNQPQHF. Full variable domain (missing parts from reference TRBV18 and TRBJ1-5): NAGVMQNPRHLVRRRGQEARLRCSPMKGHSHVYWYRQLPEEGLKFMVYLQKENIIDESGMPKERFSAEFPKEGPSILRIQQVVRGDSAAYFCASSPGSIHVSNQPQHFGDGTRLSIL.

Of note for this clonotype: One end of the junction is discordant with germline, which a read error may explain. V and J are TRBV19 and TRBJ1-6; possible D gene TRBD1, 5 bases. Germline CDR1 is LNHDA and CDR2 is SQIVND (reference sequence). CDR3 size: 14 residues. CDR3 coding DNA: TGTGTCAGTAGTATGGGACTCCCCAATTCACCCCTCCACTTT. It translates to CVSSMGLPNSPLHF.

In nucleotides, the CDR3 is TGTGCCAGCAGTTTGGCAGGGGACAAACAAGAGACCCAGTACTTC. It specifies CASSLAGDKQETQYF. This chain joins TRBV7-2 and TRBJ2-5; D is possibly TRBD1 (6 bases). The CDR3 loop spans 15 amino acids. Looked up from germline, CDR1 is SGHTA and CDR2 is FQGNSA. Trimming cost V 6 bases and J 2 bases, with 16 bases left between them.